Each of the 9 T cell receptor beta chains below was sequenced from the same sample in a study of T cells after yellow fever vaccination. In TCRdb, the 5' RACE reads were re-called with MiXCR into one record per CDR3 protein. The sample carries approximately 260,000 distinct CDR3 sequences, over 10% recorded once. Sequenced here: CD4+ T cells sorted from PBMCs, sampled 45 days after the yellow fever booster vaccination. The receptors were gathered from a man aged 25-45 years who received the YFV17D yellow fever vaccine.

This clonotype has a handful of counts. J is TRBJ2-1 and V is TRBV2, with 7 bases aligning to TRBD2. In germline, CDR1 is SNHLY, CDR2 FYNNEI. V lost 6 bases, J lost 9 bases, and 23 bases stayed unmatched. The CDR3 runs 18 residues. CDR3 coding DNA: TGTGCCAGCAGAGGACGTCCCCGGAGCGGGATTATTCAGATTGAGCAGTTCTTC. Translating gives CASRGRPRSGIIQIEQFF.

The chain couples TRBV10-3 to TRBJ1-1; TRBD1 aligns across 7 bases. Germline CDR1 is ENHRY and CDR2 is SYGVKD. J lost 10 bases, V lost 5 bases, and 10 bases had no gene match. The CDR3 loop spans 13 amino acids. In nucleotides, the CDR3 is TGTGCCATCAGTACCCAGGGGGATAATACAGCTTTCTTT. Its protein product is CAISTQGDNTAFF.

This clonotype was counted between two and nine times. The chain recombines TRBV12-3 or TRBV12-4 with TRBJ2-1; D possibly corresponds to TRBD2 (5 bases). The V end lost 6 bases, the J end lost 6 bases, and 15 bases lay between the germline ends. This CDR3 comprises 14 residues. The CDR3 protein is CASRSRGVINEQFF. CDR3 DNA sequence: TGTGCCAGCAGGTCCCGGGGAGTGATCAATGAGCAGTTCTTC.

This clonotype was counted between two and nine times. J is TRBJ2-1 and V is TRBV28; either TRBD1 or TRBD2 may supply D (5 bases each). Germline V lookup: CDR1 MDHEN, CDR2 SYDVKM. Trimming pared 10 bases from V and 12 bases from J, leaving 13 bases between. The CDR3 covers 10 residues. The CDR3, as DNA: TGTGCCACCACTCAGAGGGGGCAGTTCTTC. Amino acid sequence: CATTQRGQFF. Looking up the rest from reference TRBV28 and TRBJ2-1 gives the full variable domain: DVKVTQSSRYLVKRTGEKVFLECVQDMDHENMFWYRQDPGLGLRLIYFSYDVKMKEKGDIPEGYSVSREKKERFSLILESASTNQTSMYLCATTQRGQFFGPGTRLTVL.

The chain carries TRBV7-9 and TRBJ2-5; 8 nucleotides align to TRBD2. V lost 2 bases, J lost 3 bases, and 5 bases stayed unmatched. Germline-derived CDR1 and CDR2 are SEHNR and FQNEAQ (reference sequence). CDR3 length: 15 amino acids. The CDR3 spells CASSLRSGSKETQYF. For the CDR3, the DNA is TGTGCCAGCAGCTTAAGAAGCGGGAGTAAAGAGACCCAGTACTTC.

In its sample, this clonotype was seen a few times. The genes are TRBV10-2 and TRBJ2-1; TRBD1 aligns across 10 bases. The V gene's germline CDR1 is WSHSY and CDR2 SAAADI. This CDR3 is 12 amino acids long. V shed 8 bases, J shed 7 bases, and the junction held 2 bases outside the gene matches. CDR3 protein: CASRTGGNEQFF. The CDR3 nucleotides are TGCGCCAGCCGGACAGGGGGAAATGAGCAGTTCTTC.

This clonotype was picked up a small number of times. V gene TRBV7-9 combines with J gene TRBJ2-7, with 11 positions matching TRBD1. The length of the CDR3 is 14 residues. CDR1 SEHNR and CDR2 FQNEAQ come from the germline V gene (reference sequence). The V segment lost 5 bases and the J segment 7 bases; nucleotides outside the gene matches: 7. The CDR3 bases are TGTGCCAGCAGCCGAGGACAGGGGGCTCGGGAGCAGTACTTC. Protein: CASSRGQGAREQYF.

This clonotype was observed a few times. The chain carries TRBV20-1 and TRBJ1-2; weak D call: TRBD1 (5 bases). The CDR3 spans 12 residues. Trimming removed 5 bases at V and 8 bases at J, with 15 bases between. Germline V gene sequence: CDR1 DFQATT, CDR2 SNEGSKA (reference sequence). The CDR3 DNA is TGCAGTGCTGCTAATGGAAGGGGCGGCTACACCTTC. This codes for CSAANGRGGYTF.

This clonotype was observed a handful of times. The V call is TRBV7-2, the J call TRBJ2-6, with a possible D match to TRBD1 (5 bases). The CDR3 covers 12 residues. Per germline, CDR1 SGHTA and CDR2 FQGNSA. V lost 6 bases and J lost 9, with 9 bases in between. For the CDR3, the DNA is TGTGCCAGCAGAGGGGATGGCAACGTCCTGACTTTC. It translates to CASRGDGNVLTF.